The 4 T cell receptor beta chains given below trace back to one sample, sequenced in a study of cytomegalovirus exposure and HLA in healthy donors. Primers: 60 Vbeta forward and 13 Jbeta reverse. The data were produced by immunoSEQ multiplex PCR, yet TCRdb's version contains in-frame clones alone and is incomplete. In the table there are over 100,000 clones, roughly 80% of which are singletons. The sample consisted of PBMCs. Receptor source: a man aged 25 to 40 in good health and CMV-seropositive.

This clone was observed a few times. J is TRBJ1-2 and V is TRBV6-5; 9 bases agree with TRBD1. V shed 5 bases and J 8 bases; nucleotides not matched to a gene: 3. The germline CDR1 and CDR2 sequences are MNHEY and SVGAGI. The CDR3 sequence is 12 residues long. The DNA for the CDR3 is TGTGCCAGCAGTACAGGGGGCGACGGCTACACCTTC. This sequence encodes CASSTGGDGYTF.

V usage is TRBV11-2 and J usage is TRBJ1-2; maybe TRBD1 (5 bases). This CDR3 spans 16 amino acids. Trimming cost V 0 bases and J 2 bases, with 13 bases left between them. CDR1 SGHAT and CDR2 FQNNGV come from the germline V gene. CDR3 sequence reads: CASSLDQGGQNYGYTF. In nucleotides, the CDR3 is TGTGCCAGCAGCTTAGATCAGGGCGGCCAGAACTATGGCTACACCTTC.

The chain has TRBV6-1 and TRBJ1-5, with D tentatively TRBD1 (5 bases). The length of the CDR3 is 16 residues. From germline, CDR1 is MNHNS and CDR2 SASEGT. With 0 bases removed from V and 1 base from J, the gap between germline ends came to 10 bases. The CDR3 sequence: CASSEAGGVSNQPQHF. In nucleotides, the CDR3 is TGTGCCAGCAGTGAAGCGGGAGGGGTGAGCAATCAGCCCCAGCATTTT.

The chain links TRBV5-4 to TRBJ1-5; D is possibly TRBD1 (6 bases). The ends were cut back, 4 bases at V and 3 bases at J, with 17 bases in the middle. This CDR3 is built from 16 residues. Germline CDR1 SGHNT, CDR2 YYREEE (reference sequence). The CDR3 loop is CASSLDGQGINQPQHF. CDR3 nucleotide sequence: TGTGCCAGCAGCCTGGACGGCCAGGGGATCAATCAGCCCCAGCATTTT.